This T cell receptor (beta chain) was recorded in a study of CD8+ T cells in alopecia areata. The overall study: Treatment of the treated patients consisted of oral tofacitinib, 5 to 10 mg twice daily.

As the sequencing template, cDNA was produced by extracting RNA and reverse transcribing it. The assay was immunoSEQ multiplex PCR, and TCRdb's table has in-frame clones only and misses some. Of hundreds of thousands of clones in the sample, roughly two thirds are singletons; the top ten hold 1% to 1.5%. General study points: Normal scalp had lower clonality than lesional scalp, with alopecia totalis/universalis lesions showing this most strongly.

With respect to this clone: Its specificity is unknown.

Specimens obtained from alopecia areata patients comprised lesional scalp punch biopsies and peripheral blood. The starting material was CD4+ T cells sorted from blood, obtained at week 0. This TCR was recovered from a human donor with alopecia areata.

CDR3 in amino acids: CASSRDRAANTEAFF. CDR3 bases: TGCGCCAGCAGCAGGGACAGGGCGGCGAACACTGAAGCTTTCTTT. The V call is TRBV5-1, the J call TRBJ1-1; 9 nucleotides align to TRBD1. J gave up 1 base and V 4 bases, and 5 bases lay outside the gene matches. CDR1 is SGHRS, CDR2 YFSETQ, per germline. This CDR3 comprises 15 residues. Together with reference TRBV5-1 and TRBJ1-1, the CDR3 gives the full variable domain: KAGVTQTPRYLIKTRGQQVTLSCSPISGHRSVSWYQQTPGQGLQFLFEYFSETQRNKGNFPGRFSGRQFSNSRSEMNVSTLELGDSALYLCASSRDRAANTEAFFGQGTRLTVV.